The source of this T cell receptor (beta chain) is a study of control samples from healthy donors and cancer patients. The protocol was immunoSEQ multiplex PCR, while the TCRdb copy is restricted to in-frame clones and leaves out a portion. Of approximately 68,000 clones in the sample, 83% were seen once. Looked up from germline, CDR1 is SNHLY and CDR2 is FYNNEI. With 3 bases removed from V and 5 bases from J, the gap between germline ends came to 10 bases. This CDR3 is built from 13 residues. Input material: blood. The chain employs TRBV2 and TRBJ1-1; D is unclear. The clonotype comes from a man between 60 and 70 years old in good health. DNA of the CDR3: TGTGCCAGCAGTGACAATGGGGAGACTGAAGCTTTCTTT. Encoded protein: CASSDNGETEAFF.